This is a list of T cell receptor beta chains from one sample in a study of neurological immune-mediated disorders. Via MiXCR, TCRdb re-called the 5' RACE reads, giving one row per CDR3 protein. This sample has tens of thousands of distinct CDR3 sequences, with roughly 3.5% found just once. Sequenced material: PBMCs. The source is a man aged 30 to 45 with multiple sclerosis. Both conserved end residues are part of each CDR3. D genes are given only for firm matches. Clone sizes are given selectively: once, few, many, or a class where the clone is expanded.

v_call,clone_size,d_call,j_call,cdr3_aa,cdr3_nt
TRBV14,many,.,TRBJ1-2,CASSHGAGRGYTF,TGTGCCAGCAGCCACGGAGCGGGTCGAGGCTACACCTTC
TRBV10-3,.,TRBD1,TRBJ2-7,CAISRRTGEEQYF,TGTGCCATCAGCCGAAGGACAGGGGAAGAGCAGTACTTC
TRBV7-3,many,TRBD1,TRBJ2-6,CASSLLGRQGRNGANVLTF,TGTGCCAGCAGCTTATTAGGTCGACAGGGGAGGAACGGGGCCAACGTCCTGACTTTC
TRBV5-1,many,TRBD1,TRBJ2-1,CASSLAGQGYNEQFF,TGCGCCAGCAGCTTGGCCGGACAGGGTTACAATGAGCAGTTCTTC
TRBV9,many,TRBD1,TRBJ1-6,CASSVVTGGRSLHF,TGTGCCAGCAGCGTAGTTACAGGGGGTCGGTCCCTCCACTTT
TRBV12-3/TRBV12-4,many,.,TRBJ1-1,CASSFFGAGDTEAFF,TGTGCCAGCAGTTTCTTTGGGGCGGGGGACACTGAAGCTTTCTTT
TRBV7-3,many,.,TRBJ2-1,CASSLGTVDEQFF,TGTGCCAGCAGCTTGGGGACCGTGGATGAGCAGTTCTTC
TRBV9,many,.,TRBJ2-3,CASSPRGSTDTQYF,TGTGCCAGCAGCCCTCGTGGGAGCACAGATACGCAGTATTTT
TRBV7-9,many,.,TRBJ2-7,CASSLVGIGSTYEQYF,TGTGCCAGCAGCTTAGTCGGGATTGGTAGTACCTACGAGCAGTACTTC
TRBV12-3/TRBV12-4,many,.,TRBJ1-3,CATELGGSGNTIYF,TGTGCCACCGAGCTAGGGGGCTCTGGAAACACCATATATTTT
TRBV6-6,many,.,TRBJ1-1,CASSYSSGAHTEAFF,TGTGCCAGCAGTTACTCGTCCGGGGCTCACACTGAAGCTTTCTTT
TRBV7-9,many,TRBD2,TRBJ2-5,CASSLGTSGETQYF,TGTGCCAGCAGCCTCGGGACTAGTGGAGAGACCCAGTACTTC
TRBV10-2,many,.,TRBJ2-7,CASNHGTAPEDEQYF,TGCGCCAGCAACCACGGGACGGCTCCCGAGGACGAGCAGTACTTC
TRBV20-1,many,TRBD1,TRBJ1-1,CSARDPQGAVNTEAFF,TGCAGTGCTAGAGATCCACAGGGGGCGGTTAACACTGAAGCTTTCTTT
TRBV3-1,many,.,TRBJ1-1,CASSHTVNTEAFF,TGTGCCAGCAGCCATACAGTGAACACTGAAGCTTTCTTT
TRBV2,many,.,TRBJ1-1,CASSVANTEAFF,TGTGCCAGCAGTGTGGCAAACACTGAAGCTTTCTTT
TRBV12-3/TRBV12-4,many,TRBD1,TRBJ2-3,CASSLTGTDTQYF,TGTGCCAGCAGCTTGACAGGGACAGATACGCAGTATTTT
TRBV5-1,.,.,TRBJ2-3,CASSISEPRTDTQYF,TGCGCCAGCAGCATCAGCGAACCCCGCACAGATACGCAGTATTTT
TRBV6-5,many,.,TRBJ2-1,CASSSSPNNEQFF,TGTGCCAGCAGTTCTTCCCCCAACAATGAGCAGTTCTTC
TRBV7-2,many,TRBD2,TRBJ2-3,CASSLGLAGPSDTQYF,TGTGCCAGCAGCTTAGGACTAGCGGGGCCCTCAGATACGCAGTATTTT
TRBV7-9,few,TRBD1,TRBJ1-1,CASSLGAQGDTEAFF,TGTGCCAGCAGCCTAGGGGCACAGGGGGACACTGAAGCTTTCTTT
TRBV5-1,many,.,TRBJ1-1,CASSPISGPNTEAFF,TGCGCCAGCAGCCCCATATCCGGGCCGAACACTGAAGCTTTCTTT
TRBV5-1,many,TRBD2,TRBJ2-2,CASSPPLAGGTGELFF,TGCGCCAGCAGCCCTCCACTAGCGGGAGGCACCGGGGAGCTGTTTTTT
TRBV10-2,many,TRBD1,TRBJ1-1,CASSDGGQGITEAFF,TGCGCCAGCAGTGACGGGGGACAGGGCATAACTGAAGCTTTCTTT
TRBV6-2/TRBV6-3,many,.,TRBJ2-1,CATQVRQGPYNEQFF,TGTGCCACCCAGGTCCGCCAGGGCCCCTACAATGAGCAGTTCTTC
TRBV4-2,many,.,TRBJ2-5,CASSQGGLEETQYF,TGTGCCAGCAGCCAGGGGGGACTCGAAGAGACCCAGTACTTC
TRBV3-1,many,TRBD1,TRBJ2-2,CASSQGTGVRELFF,TGTGCCAGCAGCCAAGGGACAGGTGTCCGGGAGCTGTTTTTT
TRBV6-5,few,TRBD1,TRBJ1-5,CASSYKTGDQPQNF,TGTGCCAGCAGTTACAAGACAGGGGATCAGCCCCAGAATTTT
TRBV6-6,many,.,TRBJ2-3,CASSYSHYGTDTQYF,TGTGCCAGCAGTTACTCGCATTACGGGACAGATACGCAGTATTTT
TRBV20-1,many,.,TRBJ1-1,CSASSLGNTEAFF,TGCAGTGCTAGTTCCCTCGGGAACACTGAAGCTTTCTTT
TRBV12-3/TRBV12-4,many,.,TRBJ1-6,CASSFKGDGSPLHF,TGTGCCAGCAGTTTTAAGGGAGACGGATCACCCCTCCACTTT
TRBV20-1,.,TRBD2,TRBJ2-1,CSARPTSGGVVGEQFF,TGCAGTGCTAGGCCGACTAGCGGGGGGGTTGTAGGTGAGCAGTTCTTC
TRBV20-1,many,.,TRBJ2-7,CSAQTLTSGRVEQYF,TGCAGTGCCCAGACCTTAACTTCGGGTAGAGTCGAGCAGTACTTC
TRBV12-3/TRBV12-4,many,TRBD1,TRBJ2-1,CASSTTGGSYNEQFF,TGTGCCAGCAGTACGACAGGGGGCTCCTACAATGAGCAGTTCTTC
TRBV5-1,many,TRBD1,TRBJ2-5,CASSLQTGEETQYF,TGCGCCAGCAGCTTACAGACAGGGGAAGAGACCCAGTACTTC
TRBV20-1,many,.,TRBJ1-5,CSARSSNQPQHF,TGCAGTGCTAGGTCTAGCAATCAGCCCCAGCATTTT
TRBV3-1,many,TRBD1,TRBJ2-7,CASSQGTGVYEQYF,TGTGCCAGCAGCCAAGGGACAGGGGTCTACGAGCAGTACTTC
TRBV11-1,many,.,TRBJ2-7,CASSYRETYEQYF,TGTGCCAGCAGCTACAGGGAAACCTACGAGCAGTACTTC
TRBV5-1,few,.,TRBJ2-2,CASSLMRANTGELFF,TGCGCCAGCAGCTTGATGAGGGCGAACACCGGGGAGCTGTTTTTT
TRBV7-8,few,.,TRBJ2-3,CASSAHKTDTQYF,TGTGCCAGCAGCGCCCACAAGACAGATACGCAGTATTTT
TRBV12-3/TRBV12-4,many,.,TRBJ2-4,CASSSQGAGNIQYF,TGTGCCAGCAGTTCACAGGGTGCCGGAAACATTCAGTACTTC
TRBV12-3/TRBV12-4,many,.,TRBJ1-1,CASSFTGSEAFF,TGTGCCAGCAGTTTTACAGGATCCGAAGCTTTCTTT
TRBV7-9,many,TRBD1,TRBJ2-1,CAIQGASDEQFF,TGTGCCATACAGGGGGCAAGCGATGAGCAGTTCTTC
TRBV4-2,many,.,TRBJ2-4,CASSQEHGLAKNIQYF,TGTGCCAGCAGCCAAGAGCACGGACTAGCCAAAAACATTCAGTACTTC
TRBV7-8,few,TRBD1,TRBJ1-5,CASSFAGGFFQPQNF,TGTGCCAGCAGCTTTGCAGGGGGCTTCTTCCAGCCCCAGAATTTT
TRBV7-3,many,TRBD2,TRBJ2-3,CASSPTLAGIIDTQYF,TGTGCCAGCAGCCCCACACTAGCGGGGATCATAGATACGCAGTATTTT
TRBV6-5,many,TRBD1,TRBJ2-7,CASRQGYEQYF,TGTGCCAGCAGACAGGGGTACGAGCAGTACTTC
TRBV3-1,many,.,TRBJ2-5,CASSPRMGETQYF,TGTGCCAGCAGCCCACGAATGGGAGAGACCCAGTACTTC
TRBV20-1,many,TRBD1,TRBJ2-5,CSADREKTQYF,TGCAGTGCGGACAGGGAGAAGACCCAGTACTTC
TRBV6-6,many,TRBD1,TRBJ1-1,CASSPGGRGTEAFF,TGTGCCAGCAGTCCAGGGGGCCGCGGCACTGAAGCTTTCTTT
TRBV6-5,few,.,TRBJ2-5,CASSYAGYQETQYF,TGTGCCAGCAGTTACGCAGGGTACCAAGAGACCCAGTACTTC
TRBV2,many,TRBD1,TRBJ1-5,CASSAQGRSNQPQHF,TGTGCCAGCAGTGCACAGGGGAGAAGCAATCAGCCCCAGCATTTT